These T cell receptor beta chains were read from a single sample in a study of cytomegalovirus exposure and HLA in healthy donors. The method was immunoSEQ multiplex PCR; TCRdb's version includes in-frame clones alone and lacks a portion of them. The table shows approximately 270,000 clones, with under 90% occurring only once. Sequenced sample: PBMCs. All receptors come from a girl aged 2 to 9 in good health and CMV-seronegative. CDR3s include the opening cysteine and the closing phenylalanine or tryptophan. The D gene is left open where the match is weak.

D gene | J gene | V gene | CDR3 protein
NA | TRBJ2-7 | TRBV18 | CASSPSGSVRMYEQYF
TRBD1 | TRBJ1-6 | TRBV30 | CAWTGQGNSPLHF
NA | TRBJ1-1 | TRBV7-6 | CASSRRLGRGLNTEAFF
TRBD1 | TRBJ1-3 | TRBV9 | CASSLPVGSRDRGNTIYF
TRBD2 | TRBJ2-2 | TRBV7-2 | CASSFGGRADTGELFF
NA | TRBJ2-7 | TRBV27 | CASARQALYEQYF
TRBD1 | TRBJ1-2 | TRBV7-3 | CASSEGQTGYTF
NA | TRBJ1-2 | TRBV9 | CASSVDSDYGYTF
NA | TRBJ2-1 | TRBV4-1 | CASSQVTGKYNEQFF
NA | TRBJ2-5 | TRBV5-4 | CASSWGLAGQETQYF
NA | TRBJ2-1 | TRBV13 | CASSLREATPQFF
TRBD2 | TRBJ2-1 | TRBV7-2 | CASSLMPGGPDEQFF
TRBD2 | TRBJ2-2 | TRBV6-4 | CASSALAGAGTGELFF
TRBD2 | TRBJ2-7 | TRBV5-1 | CASSPPGLAGAYEQYF
NA | TRBJ1-4 | TRBV14 | CASSRTGTTNEKLFF
TRBD2 | TRBJ2-7 | TRBV9 | CASSPLLAIVYEQYF
TRBD2 | TRBJ2-5 | TRBV2 | CASSATSAGRETQYF
TRBD2 | TRBJ2-1 | TRBV28 | CASSLGLAGNEQFF
NA | TRBJ1-1 | TRBV19 | CASTPPEVSAEAFF
NA | TRBJ2-1 | TRBV5-6 | CASSRGRGTRYFF
TRBD2 | TRBJ2-7 | TRBV28 | CASSFPSSGLVGIPYEQYF
TRBD2 | TRBJ2-1 | TRBV7-6 | CASSLKGLAGGFYNEQFF
TRBD1 | TRBJ1-3 | TRBV28 | CASTTGTGIYSGNTIYF
TRBD1 | TRBJ2-2 | TRBV7-8 | CASSLRRQGPTGELFF
TRBD1 | TRBJ1-1 | TRBV7-9 | CSSSSDRGQRTEAFF
NA | TRBJ1-2 | TRBV7-9 | CASSGNGGALGNYGYTF
TRBD1 | TRBJ2-5 | TRBV6-1 | CATRDRGGIETQYF
TRBD1 | TRBJ2-1 | TRBV28 | CASMRGTGTGVNEQFF
TRBD2 | TRBJ2-7 | TRBV4-1 | CASSPGLAGYDREQYF
NA | TRBJ1-5 | TRBV7-8 | CASSNTARDQPQHF
NA | TRBJ2-1 | TRBV9 | CASSVAPFTQGGEQFF
NA | TRBJ1-6 | TRBV28 | CAITAGINSPLHF
TRBD2 | TRBJ2-3 | TRBV5-1 | CASSWGLAGGPDTQYF
NA | TRBJ1-6 | TRBV5-4 | CASRVDSNSPLHF
TRBD1 | TRBJ1-5 | TRBV28 | CASSLWGTGDGQPQHF
TRBD1 | TRBJ1-1 | TRBV7-9 | CASSLRAWTGHTEAFF
TRBD2 | TRBJ2-1 | TRBV4-1 | CASSPVAGYNEQFF
NA | TRBJ2-7 | TRBV28 | CASSTPGTGSYEQYF
TRBD1 | TRBJ2-3 | TRBV6-4 | CASSYRGSGAKDTQYF
NA | TRBJ1-2 | TRBV11-1 | CASSLGGYGYTF
NA | TRBJ2-5 | TRBV11-2 | CASSLQGSETQYF
NA | TRBJ1-1 | TRBV18 | CASSPLLQADVNTEAFF
TRBD2 | TRBJ2-3 | TRBV10-3 | CAISSGLAGGPWWADTQYF
TRBD1 | TRBJ1-6 | TRBV5-1 | CASSGGQGTVSYNSPLHF
TRBD2 | TRBJ2-5 | TRBV2 | CASGRRGLAGKETQYF
TRBD2 | TRBJ2-3 | TRBV7-3 | CASSLTILAGVRYF
NA | TRBJ1-3 | TRBV28 | CASSLGVGNTIYF